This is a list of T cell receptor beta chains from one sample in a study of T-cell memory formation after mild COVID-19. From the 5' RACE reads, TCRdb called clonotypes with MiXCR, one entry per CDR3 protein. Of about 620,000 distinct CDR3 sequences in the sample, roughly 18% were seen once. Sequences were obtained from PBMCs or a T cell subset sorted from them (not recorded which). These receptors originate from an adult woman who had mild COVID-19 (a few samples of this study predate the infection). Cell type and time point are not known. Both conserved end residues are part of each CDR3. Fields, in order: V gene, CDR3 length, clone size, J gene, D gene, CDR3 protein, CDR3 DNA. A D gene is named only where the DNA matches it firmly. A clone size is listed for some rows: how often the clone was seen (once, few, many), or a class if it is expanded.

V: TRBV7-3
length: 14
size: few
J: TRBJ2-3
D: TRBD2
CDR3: CASSVSGGADTQYF
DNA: TGTGCCAGCAGCGTCAGCGGGGGGGCAGATACGCAGTATTTT

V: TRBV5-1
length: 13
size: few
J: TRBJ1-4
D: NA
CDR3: CASSPPDSGKLFF
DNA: TGCGCCAGCAGCCCACCAGACAGCGGGAAACTGTTTTTT

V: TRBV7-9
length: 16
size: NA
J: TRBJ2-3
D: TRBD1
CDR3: CASSVPGQDFTDTQYF
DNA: TGTGCCAGCAGCGTACCGGGACAGGATTTCACAGATACGCAGTATTTT

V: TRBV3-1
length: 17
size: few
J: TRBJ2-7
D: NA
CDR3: CASSHSRSRRNSYEQYF
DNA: TGTGCCAGCAGCCACTCGCGGTCGCGCCGAAACTCCTACGAGCAGTACTTC

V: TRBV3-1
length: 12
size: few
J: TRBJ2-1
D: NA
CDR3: CASSQWRDEQFF
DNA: TGTGCCAGCAGCCAATGGCGGGACGAGCAGTTCTTC

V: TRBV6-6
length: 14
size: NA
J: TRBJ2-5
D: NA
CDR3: CASSYTYKGETQYF
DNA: TGTGCCAGCAGTTACACTTACAAGGGTGAGACCCAGTACTTC

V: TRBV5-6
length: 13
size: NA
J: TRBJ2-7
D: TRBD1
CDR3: CASSWTGVDEQYF
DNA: TGTGCCAGCAGCTGGACAGGGGTCGACGAGCAGTACTTC

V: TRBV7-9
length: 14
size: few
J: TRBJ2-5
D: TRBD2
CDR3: CASTHGTIQETQYF
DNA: TGTGCCAGCACACATGGGACTATCCAAGAGACCCAGTACTTC

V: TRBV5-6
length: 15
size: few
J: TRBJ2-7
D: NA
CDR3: CASSLDYRATYEQYF
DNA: TGTGCCAGCAGCTTAGATTACAGGGCCACCTACGAGCAGTACTTC

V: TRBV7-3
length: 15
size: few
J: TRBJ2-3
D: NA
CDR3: CASSGSSASTDTQYF
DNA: TGTGCCAGCAGCGGTTCCAGCGCAAGCACAGATACGCAGTATTTT

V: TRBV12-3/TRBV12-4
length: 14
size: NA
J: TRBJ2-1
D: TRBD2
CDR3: CASRISGHYNEQFF
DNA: TGTGCCAGCAGAATTAGCGGGCACTACAATGAGCAGTTCTTC

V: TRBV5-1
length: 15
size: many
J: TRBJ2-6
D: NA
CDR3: CASSLDDTGANVLTF
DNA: TGCGCCAGCAGCTTGGATGACACTGGGGCCAACGTCCTGACTTTC

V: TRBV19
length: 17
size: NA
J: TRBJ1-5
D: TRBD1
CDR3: CASSISFRQGVNQPQHF
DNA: TGTGCCAGTAGTATTTCGTTCCGCCAGGGGGTCAATCAGCCCCAGCATTTT

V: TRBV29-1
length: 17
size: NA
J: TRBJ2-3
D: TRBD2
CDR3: CSVARLAGALADDTQYF
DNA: TGCAGCGTTGCCCGACTAGCGGGGGCCCTAGCTGACGATACGCAGTATTTT

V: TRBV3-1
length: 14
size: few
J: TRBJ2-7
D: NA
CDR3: CASSHTEVAYEQYF
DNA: TGTGCCAGCAGCCATACGGAGGTGGCCTACGAGCAGTACTTC

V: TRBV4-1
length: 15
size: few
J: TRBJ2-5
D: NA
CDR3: CASSQSPLGEETQYF
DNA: TGCGCCAGCAGCCAATCCCCTCTAGGGGAAGAGACCCAGTACTTC

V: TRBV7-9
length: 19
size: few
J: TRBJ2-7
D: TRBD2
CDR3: CASSPGYGTSGRWDREQYF
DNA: TGTGCCAGCAGCCCCGGTTACGGGACTAGCGGGAGATGGGATCGCGAGCAGTACTTC

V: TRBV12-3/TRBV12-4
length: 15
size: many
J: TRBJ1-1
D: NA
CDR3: CASSPQESSNTEAFF
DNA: TGTGCCAGCAGTCCTCAGGAGTCCTCGAACACTGAAGCTTTCTTT

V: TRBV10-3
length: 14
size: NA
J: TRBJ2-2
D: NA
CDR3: CAISEVRNTGELFF
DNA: TGTGCCATCAGTGAGGTCAGAAACACCGGGGAGCTGTTTTTT

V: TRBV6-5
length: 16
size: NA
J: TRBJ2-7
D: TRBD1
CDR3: CASSPGQGNLGYEQYF
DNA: TGTGCCAGCAGCCCCGGACAGGGTAATTTGGGTTACGAGCAGTACTTC

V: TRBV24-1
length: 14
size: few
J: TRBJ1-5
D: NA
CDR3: CATGTQGTNQPQHF
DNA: TGTGCCACCGGAACCCAGGGTACCAATCAGCCCCAGCATTTT

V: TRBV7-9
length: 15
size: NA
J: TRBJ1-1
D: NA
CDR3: CDSSLYGPGNTEAFF
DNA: TGTGACAGCAGCTTATATGGACCCGGGAACACTGAAGCTTTCTTT

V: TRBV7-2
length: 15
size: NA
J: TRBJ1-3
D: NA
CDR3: CASSPFGGSGNTIYF
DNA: TGTGCCAGCAGCCCTTTCGGAGGCTCTGGAAACACCATATATTTT

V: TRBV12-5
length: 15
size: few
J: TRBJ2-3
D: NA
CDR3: CASGLVIGKMDTQYF
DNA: TGTGCTAGTGGTTTGGTTATAGGAAAGATGGATACGCAGTATTTT

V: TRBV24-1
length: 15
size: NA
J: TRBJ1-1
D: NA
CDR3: CATSGGNSGWAEAFF
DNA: TGTGCCACCAGTGGAGGAAACTCAGGGTGGGCTGAAGCTTTCTTT

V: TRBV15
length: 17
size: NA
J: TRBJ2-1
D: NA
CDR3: CATSRDLVGAIVNEQFF
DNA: TGTGCCACCAGCAGAGATCTGGTGGGGGCAATAGTGAATGAGCAGTTCTTC

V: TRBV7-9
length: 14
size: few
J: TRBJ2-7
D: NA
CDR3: CASSFRGNPYEQYF
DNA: TGTGCCAGCAGCTTTCGAGGGAACCCCTACGAGCAGTACTTC

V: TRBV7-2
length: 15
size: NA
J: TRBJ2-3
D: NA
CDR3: CASSLTYSSTDTQYF
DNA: TGTGCCAGCAGCTTAACATACTCTAGCACAGATACGCAGTATTTT

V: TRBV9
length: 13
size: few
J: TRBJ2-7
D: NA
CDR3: CASSAGLNYEQYF
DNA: TGTGCCAGCAGCGCGGGACTTAACTACGAGCAGTACTTC